Sequencing of this T cell receptor beta chain was carried out in a study of cytomegalovirus exposure and HLA in healthy donors. Germline CDR1 is MNHEY and CDR2 is SVGAGI. The CDR3 extends over 13 amino acids. PCR was performed using 60 Vbeta and 13 Jbeta primers. Only in-frame clones appear in the TCRdb table, and some are missing; sequencing was by immunoSEQ multiplex PCR. The sample has approximately 210,000 clones; roughly three quarters are singletons. As concerns this clone: The junction does not match germline at one end; this may be a read error.

Material: PBMCs. This receptor was taken from a male donor in good health and CMV-seropositive. The V gene is TRBV6-5, the J gene TRBJ2-1; unclear D gene. As DNA, the CDR3 is TGTGCCAGCAGTTACTCCTCCCACAATGAGCAGTTCTTC. As protein: CASSYSSHNEQFF.